These 29 T cell receptor beta chains were sequenced from one sample in a study of neurological immune-mediated disorders. TCRdb fed the 5' RACE reads into MiXCR, producing one record per CDR3 protein. Counted here are 77,000 or so distinct CDR3 sequences, about 9.4% occurring once; the ten biggest clones make up less than 2%. Specimen: PBMCs. The receptors originated from a man between 50 and 59 years old in good health.

This chain joins TRBV5-1 and TRBJ2-7, with D perhaps matching TRBD1 or TRBD2 (6 bases each). Germline V gives CDR1 SGHRS, CDR2 YFSETQ. V dropped 5 bases and J dropped 1 base, with 13 bases sitting between them. This CDR3 has 14 amino acids. CDR3 sequence (DNA): TGCGCCAGCAGACAGAGGGGGGATTCCTACGAGCAGTACTTC. Translation: CASRQRGDSYEQYF.

V gene TRBV9 combines with J gene TRBJ2-1; 14 bases agree with TRBD2. With 4 bases clipped from V and 11 bases from J, the junction kept 11 bases outside the gene matches. CDR1 and CDR2 from the germline V gene are SGDLS and YYNGEE. This CDR3 contains 16 residues. The CDR3 DNA reads TGTGCCAGCAGCCCCTCAGGGGGACTAGCGGGGGCCAAGCAGTTCTTC. Amino acid sequence: CASSPSGGLAGAKQFF.

This clonotype was counted many times. The CDR3 is CASSPRDRGNTGELFF. The CDR3 DNA reads TGTGCCAGCAGCCCTCGGGACAGGGGAAACACCGGGGAGCTGTTTTTT. This chain joins TRBV7-9 and TRBJ2-2; 10 nucleotides line up with TRBD1. Per the germline V gene, CDR1 is SEHNR and CDR2 is FQNEAQ (reference sequence). Trimming at V came to 5 bases and at J to 2 bases, leaving 5 bases not matched to a gene. CDR3 length: 16 residues.

At least ten counts were recorded for this clonotype. With a much larger clone just one base away, this may be a read error. The chain recombines TRBV6-6 with TRBJ2-2; 10 nucleotides line up with TRBD2. The CDR3 totals 15 residues. Trimming removed 7 bases from V and 1 base from J; junction bases left unmatched: 3. Germline V gives CDR1 MNHNY, CDR2 SVGAGI (reference sequence). CDR3 region: CASTRTSGNTGELFF. Here the CDR3 DNA reads TGTGCCAGCACCCGGACTAGCGGGAACACCGGGGAGCTGTTTTTT.

The V gene is TRBV29-1, the J gene TRBJ1-2; possibly TRBD1 for D (5 bases). CDR3 length: 13 residues. V lost 3 bases and J lost 0, with 8 bases in between. Germline-derived CDR1 and CDR2 are SQVTM and ANQGSEA. CDR3: CSVDYRSNYGYTF. The CDR3 bases are TGCAGCGTTGATTACAGGTCTAACTATGGCTACACCTTC.

The table lists this clonotype with many counts. The rearrangement links TRBV10-3 to TRBJ1-4; 8 bases match TRBD1. The CDR3 length is 14 residues. Germline assignment: CDR1 ENHRY and CDR2 SYGVKD. J was trimmed by 1 base and V by 11 bases; bases with no gene match: 6. The CDR3 spells CAVPGQGTNEKLFF. For the CDR3, the DNA is TGTGCCGTTCCAGGACAGGGAACTAATGAAAAACTGTTTTTT.

With regard to this clonotype: A much larger clonotype is one base distant, so this may be a read error. The chain uses TRBV7-2 and TRBJ2-4; D gene ambiguous. This CDR3 has 12 residues. Germline assignment: CDR1 SGHTA and CDR2 FQGNSA. CDR3 DNA sequence: TGTTCCAGCAGCTCCACTCCTGACATTCAGTACTTC. Amino acid sequence: CSSSSTPDIQYF.

The chain is built from TRBV5-1 and TRBJ2-1; 11 nucleotides agree with TRBD2. Germline CDR1 is SGHRS and CDR2 is YFSETQ. The V gene end was trimmed by 4 bases and the J gene end by 2 bases; junction bases not matched to a gene: 8. This CDR3 comprises 17 residues. Written as DNA, the CDR3 is TGCGCCAGCAGCCCAATGACTAGCGGGAATGCCTACAATGAGCAGTTCTTC. It yields the protein CASSPMTSGNAYNEQFF.

The table lists this clonotype with many counts. J is TRBJ1-1 and V is TRBV20-1; no clear D. Trimming left V 0 bases short and J 0 bases short, with 8 bases between. This CDR3 has 14 residues. Germline loops: CDR1 DFQATT, CDR2 SNEGSKA (reference sequence). CDR3: CSARDSGLNTEAFF. For the CDR3, the DNA is TGCAGTGCTAGAGATTCTGGATTGAACACTGAAGCTTTCTTT.

With respect to this clonotype: A read error may explain this, as a much larger clone is one base away. The chain carries TRBV28 and TRBJ1-2; 9 nucleotides line up with TRBD1. The CDR3 contains 16 residues. V shed 5 bases and J 6 bases; nucleotides not matched to a gene: 13. Germline V gene data show CDR1 as MDHEN and CDR2 as SYDVKM. The CDR3 DNA reads as TGTGCCAGCAGTAGCTGGGACAGGGATCCATGGCATGGCTACACCTTC. Protein: CASSSWDRDPWHGYTF.

This clonotype was counted at least ten times. This chain joins TRBV20-1 and TRBJ2-7; 13 nucleotides agree with TRBD2. The CDR3 runs to 20 residues. Germline CDR1 is DFQATT and CDR2 is SNEGSKA (reference sequence). V lost 0 bases, J lost 0 bases, and 14 bases stayed unmatched. In DNA, the CDR3 is TGCAGTGCTAGAGATTTTAATATGACTAGCGGGAGGTCTAGCTCCTACGAGCAGTACTTC. Residues: CSARDFNMTSGRSSSYEQYF.

This clonotype was picked up many times. CDR3 nucleotide sequence: TGCAGCGTTGCAATAGCGGGCGACCCTCTTTCGACGTACTTC. It translates to CSVAIAGDPLSTYF. This rearrangement joins TRBV29-1 to TRBJ2-7; TRBD2 agrees at 7 bases. The V gene end was trimmed by 4 bases and the J gene end by 12 bases; junction bases not matched to a gene: 18. This CDR3 region has 14 residues. Germline V gene sequence: CDR1 SQVTM, CDR2 ANQGSEA.

Regarding this clonotype: Being one base from a much bigger clone, this may be a read error. The V gene is TRBV2, the J gene TRBJ2-5; D perhaps matches TRBD2 (5 bases). This CDR3 is 11 amino acids long. The V gene's germline CDR1 is SNHLY and CDR2 FYNNEI. In DNA, the CDR3 is TGTGCCAGCAGGGGAGAAGATACCCAGTACTTC. As protein: CASRGEDTQYF.

Many counts were recorded for this clonotype. The chain is built from TRBV25-1 and TRBJ2-3, with 8 nucleotides matching TRBD1. In germline, CDR1 is MGHDK, CDR2 SYGVNS. J lost 4 bases, V lost 4 bases, and 10 bases had no gene match. The CDR3 spans 16 residues. Here the CDR3 DNA reads TGTGCCAGCAGTGCGCCCGGGACAGGTTTGTCAGATACGCAGTATTTT. Translation gives CASSAPGTGLSDTQYF. The variable domain in full, with the rest retrieved from reference TRBV25-1 and TRBJ2-3, is EADIYQTPRYLVIGTGKKITLECSQTMGHDKMYWYQQDPGMELHLIHYSYGVNSTEKGDLSSESTVSRIRTEHFPLTLESARPSHTSQYLCASSAPGTGLSDTQYFGPGTRLTVL.

Ten or more counts support this clonotype. The V call is TRBV7-2, the J call TRBJ2-7; 14 bases are a match to TRBD2. This CDR3 is built from 19 residues. V trimming: 4 bases; J trimming: 5 bases; junction bases outside the gene matches: 16. The germline CDR1 and CDR2 sequences are SGHTA and FQGNSA. The CDR3 loop reads CASSSAGTSGRGALNEQYF. CDR3 bases: TGTGCCAGCAGCTCCGCCGGGACTAGCGGGAGAGGGGCTTTGAACGAGCAGTACTTC.

Details on this clonotype: This may come from a read error, since a much larger clone is one base off. V gene TRBV29-1 combines with J gene TRBJ1-2; TRBD1 is a possible D gene (6 bases). CDR3 length: 12 residues. Germline assignment: CDR1 SQVTM and CDR2 ANQGSEA. The CDR3 sequence: CIVEQGGYGYTF. As DNA, the CDR3 is TGCATCGTTGAACAGGGTGGCTATGGCTACACCTTC.

This clonotype was observed many times. The gene calls are TRBV6-2 or TRBV6-3 and TRBJ2-7, with a tentative D call TRBD2 (7 bases). Trimming stripped 7 bases from V and 3 bases from J, with 28 bases between. Germline lookup yields CDR1 MNHEY and CDR2 SVGEGT. The CDR3 spans 18 residues. The CDR3 nucleotides read TGTGCCAGCACCCGGGGGCCTCCGGGGGGCTCCCCTCGCTACGAGCAGTACTTC. Amino acids: CASTRGPPGGSPRYEQYF.

This rearrangement joins TRBV7-7 to TRBJ2-7, with TRBD1 matching over 9 bases. The CDR3 spans 13 residues. V lost 1 base to trimming and J lost 6 bases; unmatched junction nucleotides: 1. Germline values: CDR1 SSHAT, CDR2 FNYEAQ (reference sequence). CDR3 sequence reads: CASSLVDRGEQYF. In DNA form, the CDR3 reads TGTGCCAGCAGCTTAGTGGACAGGGGCGAGCAGTACTTC.

This clonotype was counted at least ten times. V usage is TRBV18 and J usage is TRBJ2-7; D not resolved. The V and J ends lost 3 bases and 2 bases respectively, with 8 bases between them. The CDR3 is 13 residues long. The V gene's germline CDR1 is KGHSH and CDR2 LQKENI. As DNA, the CDR3 is TGTGCCAGCTCACCGGGCAGACCCTACGAGCAGTACTTC. Protein product: CASSPGRPYEQYF.

This clonotype has a count of ten or more. The V and J genes are TRBV6-5 and TRBJ2-4, with TRBD2 matching over 8 bases. Looked up from germline, CDR1 is MNHEY and CDR2 is SVGAGI. The CDR3 spans 16 residues. Trimming removed 5 bases from V and 4 bases from J; junction bases left unmatched: 10. The CDR3 is CASSPRRSGGKNIQYF. CDR3 DNA sequence: TGTGCCAGCAGTCCCAGGAGGTCGGGGGGGAAAAACATTCAGTACTTC.

This clonotype was detected ten times or more. The V and J genes are TRBV5-1 and TRBJ2-7, with a tentative D call TRBD2 (5 bases). Trimming took 1 base from V and 0 from J, leaving 8 bases between them. The CDR3 extends over 14 amino acids. Per germline, CDR1 SGHRS and CDR2 YFSETQ. As DNA, the CDR3 is TGCGCCAGCAGCTTGAGGGAGAGCTCCTACGAGCAGTACTTC. Protein product: CASSLRESSYEQYF.

Remarks on this clonotype: This could be a read error, since a much larger clone is one nucleotide away. The chain employs TRBV18 and TRBJ1-1; 7 nucleotides line up with TRBD1. The germline V gene encodes CDR1 KGHSH and CDR2 LQKENI. This CDR3 comprises 16 residues. V shed 3 bases, J shed 1 base, and the junction held 8 bases outside the gene matches. DNA of the CDR3: TGTGCCAGCTCACCCCTGACAGGGTCCCCGAACACTGAAGCTTTCTTT. Protein sequence: CASSPLTGSPNTEAFF. Together with reference TRBV18 and TRBJ1-1, the CDR3 gives the full variable domain: NAGVMQNPRHLVRRRGQEARLRCSPMKGHSHVYWYRQLPEEGLKFMVYLQKENIIDESGMPKERFSAEFPKEGPSILRIQQVVRGDSAAYFCASSPLTGSPNTEAFFGQGTRLTVV.

This clonotype was counted at least ten times. The chain links TRBV28 to TRBJ2-1; no definite D call. Trimming removed 3 bases from V and 8 bases from J, with 5 bases in between. The CDR3 covers 11 residues. Germline CDR1 MDHEN, CDR2 SYDVKM. CDR3 residues: CASSFPDEQFF. DNA of the CDR3: TGTGCCAGCAGTTTTCCGGATGAGCAGTTCTTC.

This clonotype was seen at least ten times. The chain joins TRBV20-1 to TRBJ1-1; TRBD1 might be the D (5 bases). The germline CDR1 and CDR2 sequences are DFQATT and SNEGSKA (reference sequence). Trimming cost V 6 bases and J 5 bases, with 13 bases left between them. The CDR3 has 12 amino acids. The CDR3 sequence: CSAKAGLTEAFF. CDR3 DNA: TGCAGTGCGAAAGCAGGGTTGACTGAAGCTTTCTTT.

This clonotype was counted at least ten times. The gene calls are TRBV20-1 and TRBJ2-5, with TRBD1 matching 7 bases. The CDR3 has 16 residues. The V and J ends lost 0 bases and 1 base, in that order; junction bases with no gene match: 8. Germline V gene sequence: CDR1 DFQATT, CDR2 SNEGSKA (reference sequence). The DNA for the CDR3 is TGCAGTGCTAGAGACGCCTCACAGGGGCCCCAAGAGACCCAGTACTTC. It specifies CSARDASQGPQETQYF.

This clonotype was recorded many times. The gene calls are TRBV20-1 and TRBJ2-1, with TRBD2 matching over 14 bases. CDR1 is DFQATT and CDR2 is SNEGSKA in the germline V gene (reference sequence). The junction had 10 bases not matched to a gene; V was cut back by 6 bases and J by 3 bases. CDR3 length: 17 amino acids. DNA for the CDR3: TGCAGTGCCCAAGGGACTAGCGGGAGAGATAGCTACAATGAGCAGTTCTTC. Translating it yields CSAQGTSGRDSYNEQFF.

The chain has TRBV7-9 and TRBJ1-3, with no clear D. V lost 4 bases and J 0 bases, leaving 10 bases between the germline ends. This CDR3 has 15 residues. In germline, CDR1 is SEHNR, CDR2 FQNEAQ (reference sequence). Written as DNA, the CDR3 is TGTGCCAGCAGCTCCATTACTCTCTCTGGAAACACCATATATTTT. Its translation: CASSSITLSGNTIYF.

This clonotype was detected many times. The rearrangement links TRBV28 to TRBJ2-5; no firm D call. Germline CDR1 MDHEN, CDR2 SYDVKM. V was cut by 6 bases and J by 0 bases, with 11 bases left in between. The CDR3 sequence is 14 residues long. The CDR3 sequence: CASSPVEYQETQYF. CDR3 DNA: TGTGCCAGCAGCCCAGTCGAGTACCAAGAGACCCAGTACTTC.

This clonotype occurred many times. This chain links TRBV20-1 with TRBJ2-7, with 7 bases lining up with TRBD2. Germline CDR1 is DFQATT and CDR2 is SNEGSKA (reference sequence). V lost 6 bases to trimming and J lost 2 bases; unmatched junction nucleotides: 7. The CDR3 has 13 amino acids. This CDR3 is CSAERDGTYEQYF. The CDR3 nucleotides are TGCAGTGCCGAGCGGGACGGAACCTACGAGCAGTACTTC.